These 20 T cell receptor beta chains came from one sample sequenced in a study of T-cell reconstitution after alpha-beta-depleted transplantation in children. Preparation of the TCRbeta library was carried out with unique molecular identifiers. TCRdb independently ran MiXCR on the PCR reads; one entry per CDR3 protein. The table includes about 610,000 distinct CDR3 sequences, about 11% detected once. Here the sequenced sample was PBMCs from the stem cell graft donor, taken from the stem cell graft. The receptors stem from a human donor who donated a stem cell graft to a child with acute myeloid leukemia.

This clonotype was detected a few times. CDR3 sequence reads: CASTRGAGVNNEQFF. CDR3 DNA: TGTGCCAGCACCCGCGGAGCGGGAGTAAACAATGAGCAGTTCTTC. V and J are TRBV6-1 and TRBJ2-1, with 8 bases that match TRBD2. The CDR3 consists of 15 residues. From germline, CDR1 is MNHNS and CDR2 SASEGT. The V gene end was trimmed by 7 bases and the J gene end by 5 bases; junction bases not matched to a gene: 10.

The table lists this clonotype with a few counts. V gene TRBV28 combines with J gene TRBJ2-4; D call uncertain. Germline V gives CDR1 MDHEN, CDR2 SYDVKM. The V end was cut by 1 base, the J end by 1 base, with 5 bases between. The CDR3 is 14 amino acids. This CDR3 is CASSLLGAKNIQYF. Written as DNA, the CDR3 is TGTGCCAGCAGTTTATTGGGTGCCAAAAACATTCAGTACTTC.

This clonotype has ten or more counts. This chain's CDR3 is CASSKDVIQYF. The CDR3 DNA reads as TGTGCCAGCAGTAAGGATGTCATTCAGTACTTC. This chain uses TRBV2 with TRBJ2-4; D remains ambiguous. Germline CDR1 and CDR2: SNHLY and FYNNEI. With 5 bases removed from V and 9 bases from J, the gap between germline ends came to 8 bases. This CDR3 has 11 amino acids.

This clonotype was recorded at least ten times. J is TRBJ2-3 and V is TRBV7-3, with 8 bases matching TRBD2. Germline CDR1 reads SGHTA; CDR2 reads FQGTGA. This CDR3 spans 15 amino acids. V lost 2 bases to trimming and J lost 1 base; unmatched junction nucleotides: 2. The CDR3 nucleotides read TGTGCCAGCAGCTTATTTAGCGGGGGCACAGATACGCAGTATTTT. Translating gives CASSLFSGGTDTQYF. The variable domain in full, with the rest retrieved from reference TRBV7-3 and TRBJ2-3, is GAGVSQTPSNKVTEKGKYVELRCDPISGHTALYWYRQSLGQGPEFLIYFQGTGAADDSGLPNDRFFAVRPEGSVSTLKIQRTERGDSAVYLCASSLFSGGTDTQYFGPGTRLTVL.

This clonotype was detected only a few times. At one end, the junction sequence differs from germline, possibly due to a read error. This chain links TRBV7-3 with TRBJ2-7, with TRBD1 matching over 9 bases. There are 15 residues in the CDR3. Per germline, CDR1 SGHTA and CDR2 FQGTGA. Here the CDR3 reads CASSLTGGLTYEQYF. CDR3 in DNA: TGTGCCAGCAGCCTAACAGGGGGCTTAACCTACGAGCAGTACTTC.

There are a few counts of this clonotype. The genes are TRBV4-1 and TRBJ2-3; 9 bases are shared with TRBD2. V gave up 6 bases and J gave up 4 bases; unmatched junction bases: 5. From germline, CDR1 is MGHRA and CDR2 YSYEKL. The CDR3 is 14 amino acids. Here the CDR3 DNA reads TGCGCCAGCAGTGATAGCGGGAGACCAGATACGCAGTATTTT. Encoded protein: CASSDSGRPDTQYF.

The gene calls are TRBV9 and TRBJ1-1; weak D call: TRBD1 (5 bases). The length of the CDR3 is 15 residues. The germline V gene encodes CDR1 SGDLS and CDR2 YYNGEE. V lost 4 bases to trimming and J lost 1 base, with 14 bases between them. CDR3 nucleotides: TGTGCCAGCAGCCCCAAACTTACAGGGAACACTGAAGCTTTCTTT. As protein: CASSPKLTGNTEAFF.

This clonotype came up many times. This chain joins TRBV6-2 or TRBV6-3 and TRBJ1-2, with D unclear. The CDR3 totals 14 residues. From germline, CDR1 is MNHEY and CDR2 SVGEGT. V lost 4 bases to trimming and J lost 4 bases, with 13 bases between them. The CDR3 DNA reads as TGTGCCAGCAGTTCGATTCCGGAGGGCTATGGCTACACCTTC. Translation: CASSSIPEGYGYTF.

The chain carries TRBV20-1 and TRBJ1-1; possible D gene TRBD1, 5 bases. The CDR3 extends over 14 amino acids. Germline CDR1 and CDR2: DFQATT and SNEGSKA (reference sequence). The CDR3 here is CNLRQGSSNTEAFF. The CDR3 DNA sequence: TGCAACCTAAGGCAGGGAAGTTCAAACACTGAAGCTTTCTTT.

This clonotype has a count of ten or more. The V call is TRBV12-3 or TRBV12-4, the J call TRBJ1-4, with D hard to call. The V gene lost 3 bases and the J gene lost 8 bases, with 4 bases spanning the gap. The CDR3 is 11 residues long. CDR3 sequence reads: CASSFREKLFF. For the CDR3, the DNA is TGTGCCAGCAGTTTTAGGGAAAAACTGTTTTTT.

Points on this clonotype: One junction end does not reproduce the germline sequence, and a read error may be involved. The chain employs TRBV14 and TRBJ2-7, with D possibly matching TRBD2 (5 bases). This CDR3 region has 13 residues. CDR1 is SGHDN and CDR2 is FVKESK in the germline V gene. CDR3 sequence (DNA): TGCGCCAGCAGCCAAGACACTAGCTACGAGCAGTACTTC. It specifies CASSQDTSYEQYF.

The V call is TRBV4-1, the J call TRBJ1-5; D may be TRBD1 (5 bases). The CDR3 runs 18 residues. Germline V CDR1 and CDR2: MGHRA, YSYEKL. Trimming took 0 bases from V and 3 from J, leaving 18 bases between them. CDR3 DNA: TGCGCCAGCAGCCAAGATTCAGCAGGTGGGGGGATCAATCAGCCCCAGCATTTT. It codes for CASSQDSAGGGINQPQHF.

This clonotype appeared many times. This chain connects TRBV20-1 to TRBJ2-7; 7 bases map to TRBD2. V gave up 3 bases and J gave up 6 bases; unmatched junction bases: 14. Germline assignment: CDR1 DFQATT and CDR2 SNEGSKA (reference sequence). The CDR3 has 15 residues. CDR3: CSASDPVVAGTEQYF. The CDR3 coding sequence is TGCAGTGCTAGCGATCCCGTGGTAGCGGGTACCGAGCAGTACTTC.

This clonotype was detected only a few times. DNA of the CDR3: TGTGCCAGTAGTATGGGACAGGGAGGGGACGAGCAGTACTTC. Residues: CASSMGQGGDEQYF. The chain employs TRBV19 and TRBJ2-7, with 9 bases aligning to TRBD1. J lost 5 bases, V lost 3 bases, and 5 bases had no gene match. This CDR3 has 14 residues. Germline values: CDR1 LNHDA, CDR2 SQIVND (reference sequence).

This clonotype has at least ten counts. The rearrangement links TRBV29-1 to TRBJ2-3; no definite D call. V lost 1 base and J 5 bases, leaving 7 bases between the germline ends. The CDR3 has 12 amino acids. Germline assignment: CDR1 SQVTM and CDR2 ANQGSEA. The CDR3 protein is CSVEGRVDTQYF. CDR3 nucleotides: TGCAGCGTTGAAGGACGAGTAGATACGCAGTATTTT.

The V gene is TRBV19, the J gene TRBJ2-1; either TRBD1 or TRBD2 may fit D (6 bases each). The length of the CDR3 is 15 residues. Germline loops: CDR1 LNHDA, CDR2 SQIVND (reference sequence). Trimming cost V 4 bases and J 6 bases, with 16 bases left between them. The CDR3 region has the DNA TGTGCCAGTAGTAAGGGGGACTCCAAAGCCAATGAGCAGTTCTTC. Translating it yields CASSKGDSKANEQFF.

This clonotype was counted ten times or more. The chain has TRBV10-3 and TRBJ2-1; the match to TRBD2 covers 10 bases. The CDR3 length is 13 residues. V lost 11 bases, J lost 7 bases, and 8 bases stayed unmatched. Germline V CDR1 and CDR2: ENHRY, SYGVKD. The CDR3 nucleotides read TGTGCCGTTTCTAGCGGGAGAGAGAATGAGCAGTTCTTC. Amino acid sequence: CAVSSGRENEQFF.

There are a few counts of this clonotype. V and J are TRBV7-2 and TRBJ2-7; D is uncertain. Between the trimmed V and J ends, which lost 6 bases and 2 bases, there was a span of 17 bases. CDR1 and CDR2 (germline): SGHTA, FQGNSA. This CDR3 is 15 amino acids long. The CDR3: CASRAGPPVTYEQYF. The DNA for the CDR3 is TGTGCCAGCAGGGCTGGGCCCCCCGTCACCTACGAGCAGTACTTC.

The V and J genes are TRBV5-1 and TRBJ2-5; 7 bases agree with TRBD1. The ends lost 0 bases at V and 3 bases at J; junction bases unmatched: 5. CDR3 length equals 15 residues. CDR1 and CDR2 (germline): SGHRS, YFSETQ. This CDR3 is CASSLDGTAEETQYF. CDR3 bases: TGCGCCAGCAGCTTGGATGGGACAGCTGAAGAGACCCAGTACTTC.

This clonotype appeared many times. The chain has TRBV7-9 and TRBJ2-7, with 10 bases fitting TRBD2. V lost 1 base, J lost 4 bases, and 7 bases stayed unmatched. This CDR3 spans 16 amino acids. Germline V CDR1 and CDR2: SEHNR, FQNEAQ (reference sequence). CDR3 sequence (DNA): TGTGCCAGCAGCTTAGGTCTAGCGGGAGATAGTTACGAGCAGTACTTC. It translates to CASSLGLAGDSYEQYF.